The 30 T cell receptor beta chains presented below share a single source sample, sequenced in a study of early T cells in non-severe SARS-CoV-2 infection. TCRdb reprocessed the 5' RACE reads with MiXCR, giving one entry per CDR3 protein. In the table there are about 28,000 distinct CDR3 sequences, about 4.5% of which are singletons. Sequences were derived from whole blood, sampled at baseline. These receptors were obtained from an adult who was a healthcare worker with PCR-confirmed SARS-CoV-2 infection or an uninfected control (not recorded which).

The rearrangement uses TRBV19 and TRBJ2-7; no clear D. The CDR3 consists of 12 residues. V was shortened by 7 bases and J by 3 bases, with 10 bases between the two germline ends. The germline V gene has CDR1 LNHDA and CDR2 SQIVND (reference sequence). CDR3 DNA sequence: TGTGCCAGTAATGGTGACGGCTACGAGCAGTACTTC. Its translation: CASNGDGYEQYF.

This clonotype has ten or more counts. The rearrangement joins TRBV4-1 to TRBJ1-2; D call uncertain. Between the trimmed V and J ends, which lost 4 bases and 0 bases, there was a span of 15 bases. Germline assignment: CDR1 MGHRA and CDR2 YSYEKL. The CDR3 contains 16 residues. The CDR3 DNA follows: TGCGCCAGCAGCCCCGTACTTTCGGAGGCTAACTATGGCTACACCTTC. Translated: CASSPVLSEANYGYTF.

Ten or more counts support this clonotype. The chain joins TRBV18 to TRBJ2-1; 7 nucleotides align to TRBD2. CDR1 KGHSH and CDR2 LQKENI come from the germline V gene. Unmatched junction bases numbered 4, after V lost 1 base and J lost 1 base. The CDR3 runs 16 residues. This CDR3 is CASSPLRGGSYNEQFF. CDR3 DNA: TGTGCCAGCTCACCACTGCGCGGGGGTTCCTACAATGAGCAGTTCTTC. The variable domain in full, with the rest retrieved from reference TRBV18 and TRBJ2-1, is NAGVMQNPRHLVRRRGQEARLRCSPMKGHSHVYWYRQLPEEGLKFMVYLQKENIIDESGMPKERFSAEFPKEGPSILRIQQVVRGDSAAYFCASSPLRGGSYNEQFFGPGTRLTVL.

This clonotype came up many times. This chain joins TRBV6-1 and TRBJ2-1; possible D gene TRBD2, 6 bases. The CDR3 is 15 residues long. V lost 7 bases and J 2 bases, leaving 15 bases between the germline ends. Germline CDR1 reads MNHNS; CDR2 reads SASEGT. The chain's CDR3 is CASTAGGVPYNEQFF. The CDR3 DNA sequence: TGTGCCAGCACCGCCGGAGGGGTACCCTACAATGAGCAGTTCTTC.

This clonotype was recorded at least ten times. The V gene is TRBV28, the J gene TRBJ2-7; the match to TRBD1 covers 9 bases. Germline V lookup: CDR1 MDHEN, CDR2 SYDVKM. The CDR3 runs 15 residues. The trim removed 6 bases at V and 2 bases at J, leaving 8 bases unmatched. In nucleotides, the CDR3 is TGTGCCAGCAGAGGCCACAGGGGGCCCCCCTACGAGCAGTACTTC. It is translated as CASRGHRGPPYEQYF.

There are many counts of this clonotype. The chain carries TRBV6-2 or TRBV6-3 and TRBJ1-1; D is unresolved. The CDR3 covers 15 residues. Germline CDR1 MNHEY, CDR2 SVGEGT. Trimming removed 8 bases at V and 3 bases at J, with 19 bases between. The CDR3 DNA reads TGTGCCAGCCACCCCAGAAAAGATGGGTACACTGAAGCTTTCTTT. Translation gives CASHPRKDGYTEAFF.

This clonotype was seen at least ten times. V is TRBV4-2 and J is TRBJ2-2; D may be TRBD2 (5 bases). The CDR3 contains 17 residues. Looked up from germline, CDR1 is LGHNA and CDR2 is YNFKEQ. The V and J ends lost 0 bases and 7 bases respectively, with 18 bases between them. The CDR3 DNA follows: TGTGCCAGCAGCCAAGATTTAATCAGAACTAGTAGCGGGGAGCTGTTTTTT. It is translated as CASSQDLIRTSSGELFF.

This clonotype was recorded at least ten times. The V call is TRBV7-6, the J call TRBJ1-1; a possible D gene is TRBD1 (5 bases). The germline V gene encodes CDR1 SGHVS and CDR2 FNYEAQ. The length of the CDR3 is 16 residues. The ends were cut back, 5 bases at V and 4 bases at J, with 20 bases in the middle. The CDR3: CASSPSGGGDGTEAFF. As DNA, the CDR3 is TGTGCCAGCAGCCCTAGCGGTGGGGGGGACGGCACTGAAGCTTTCTTT.

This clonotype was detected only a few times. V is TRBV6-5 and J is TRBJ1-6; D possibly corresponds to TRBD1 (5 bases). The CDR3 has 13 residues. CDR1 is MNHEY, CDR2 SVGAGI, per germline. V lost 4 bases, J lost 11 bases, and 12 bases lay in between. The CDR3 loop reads CASSSRGGTPLHF. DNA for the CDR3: TGTGCCAGCAGTTCCCGGGGGGGAACACCCCTCCACTTT.

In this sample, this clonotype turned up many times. The DNA for the CDR3 is TGTGCCAGCAGCGGAGAGGGGACGTCTAGAGAGACCCAGTACTTC. Protein: CASSGEGTSRETQYF. The rearrangement joins TRBV7-2 to TRBJ2-5; D could derive from TRBD1 or TRBD2 (5 bases each). The germline V gene has CDR1 SGHTA and CDR2 FQGNSA. The CDR3 has 15 residues. V was pared by 5 bases and J by 4 bases, with 17 bases between.

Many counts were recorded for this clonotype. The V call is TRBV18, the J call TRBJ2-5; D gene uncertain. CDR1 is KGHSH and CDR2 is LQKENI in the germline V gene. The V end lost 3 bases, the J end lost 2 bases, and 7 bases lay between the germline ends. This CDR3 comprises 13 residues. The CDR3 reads CASSPGIQETQYF. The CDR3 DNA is TGTGCCAGCTCACCGGGTATACAAGAGACCCAGTACTTC. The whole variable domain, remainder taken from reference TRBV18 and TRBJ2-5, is NAGVMQNPRHLVRRRGQEARLRCSPMKGHSHVYWYRQLPEEGLKFMVYLQKENIIDESGMPKERFSAEFPKEGPSILRIQQVVRGDSAAYFCASSPGIQETQYFGPGTRLLVL.

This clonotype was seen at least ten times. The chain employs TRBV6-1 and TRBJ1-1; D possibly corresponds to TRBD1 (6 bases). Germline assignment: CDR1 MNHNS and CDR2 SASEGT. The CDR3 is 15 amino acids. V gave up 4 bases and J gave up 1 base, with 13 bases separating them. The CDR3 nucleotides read TGTGCCAGCAGTGCGGGGGGCGCGTCGAACACTGAAGCTTTCTTT. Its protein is CASSAGGASNTEAFF.

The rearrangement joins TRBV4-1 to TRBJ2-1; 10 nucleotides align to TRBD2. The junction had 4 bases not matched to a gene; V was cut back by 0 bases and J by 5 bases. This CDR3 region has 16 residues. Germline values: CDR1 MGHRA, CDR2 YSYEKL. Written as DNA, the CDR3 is TGCGCCAGCAGCCAAGAAGCGGGGGGGGCCGACAATGAGCAGTTCTTC. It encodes CASSQEAGGADNEQFF.

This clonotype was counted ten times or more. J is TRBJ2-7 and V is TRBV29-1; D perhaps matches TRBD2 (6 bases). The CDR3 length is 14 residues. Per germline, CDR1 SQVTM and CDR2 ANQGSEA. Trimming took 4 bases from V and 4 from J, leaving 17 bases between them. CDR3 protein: CSVGGQGGRYEQYF. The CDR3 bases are TGCAGCGTTGGTGGGCAGGGAGGAAGATACGAGCAGTACTTC.

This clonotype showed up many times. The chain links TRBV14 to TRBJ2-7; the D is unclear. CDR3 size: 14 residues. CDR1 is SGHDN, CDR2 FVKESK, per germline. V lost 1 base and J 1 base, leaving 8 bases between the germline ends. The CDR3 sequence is CASSQGVESYEQYF. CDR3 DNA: TGTGCCAGCAGCCAAGGGGTAGAGTCCTACGAGCAGTACTTC. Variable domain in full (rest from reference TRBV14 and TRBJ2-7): EAGVTQFPSHSVIEKGQTVTLRCDPISGHDNLYWYRRVMGKEIKFLLHFVKESKQDESGMPNNRFLAERTGGTYSTLKVQPAELEDSGVYFCASSQGVESYEQYFGPGTRLTVT.

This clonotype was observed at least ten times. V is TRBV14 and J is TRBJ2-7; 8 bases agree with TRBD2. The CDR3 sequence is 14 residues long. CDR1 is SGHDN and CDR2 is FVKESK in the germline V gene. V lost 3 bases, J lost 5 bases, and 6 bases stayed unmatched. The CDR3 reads CASSHSGEGDEQYF. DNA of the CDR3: TGTGCCAGCAGCCATAGCGGGGAAGGGGACGAGCAGTACTTC.

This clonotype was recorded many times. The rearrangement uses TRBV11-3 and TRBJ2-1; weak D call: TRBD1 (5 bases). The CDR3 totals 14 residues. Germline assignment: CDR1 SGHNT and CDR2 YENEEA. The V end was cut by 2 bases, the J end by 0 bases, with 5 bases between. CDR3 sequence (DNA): TGTGCCAGCAGCTTACAGGGCTCCTACAATGAGCAGTTCTTC. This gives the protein CASSLQGSYNEQFF.

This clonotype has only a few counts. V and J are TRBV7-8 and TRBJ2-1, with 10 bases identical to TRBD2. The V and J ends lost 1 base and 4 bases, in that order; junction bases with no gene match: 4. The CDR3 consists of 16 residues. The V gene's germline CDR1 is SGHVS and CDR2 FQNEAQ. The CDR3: CASSLDPTSGYNEQFF. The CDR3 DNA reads TGTGCCAGCAGCTTAGATCCGACTAGCGGGTACAATGAGCAGTTCTTC.

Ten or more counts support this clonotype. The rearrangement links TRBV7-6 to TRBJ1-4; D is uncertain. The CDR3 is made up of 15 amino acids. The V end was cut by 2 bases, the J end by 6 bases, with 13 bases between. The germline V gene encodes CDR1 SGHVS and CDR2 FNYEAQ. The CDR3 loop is CASSLRRLSDEKLFF. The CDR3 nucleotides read TGTGCCAGCAGCTTACGACGGTTGTCGGATGAAAAACTGTTTTTT.

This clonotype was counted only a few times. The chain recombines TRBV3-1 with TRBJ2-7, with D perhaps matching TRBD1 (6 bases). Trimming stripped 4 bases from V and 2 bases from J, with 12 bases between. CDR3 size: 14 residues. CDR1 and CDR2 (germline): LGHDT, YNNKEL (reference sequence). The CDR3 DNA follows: TGTGCCAGCAGCCCCCGGACAGCAGCCTACGAGCAGTACTTC. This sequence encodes CASSPRTAAYEQYF.

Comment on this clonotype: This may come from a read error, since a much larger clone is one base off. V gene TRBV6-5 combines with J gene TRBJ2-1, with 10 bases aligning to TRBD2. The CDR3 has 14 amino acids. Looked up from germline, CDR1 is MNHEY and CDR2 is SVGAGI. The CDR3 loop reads CTSSYLAGVYEQFF. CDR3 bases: TGTACCAGCAGTTATCTAGCGGGAGTTTATGAGCAGTTCTTC.

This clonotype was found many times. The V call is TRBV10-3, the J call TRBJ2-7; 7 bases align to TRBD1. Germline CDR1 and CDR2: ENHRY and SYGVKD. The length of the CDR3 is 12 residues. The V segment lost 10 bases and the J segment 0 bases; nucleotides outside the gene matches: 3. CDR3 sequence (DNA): TGTGCCACCGCAGGGGGCTCCTACGAGCAGTACTTC. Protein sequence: CATAGGSYEQYF.

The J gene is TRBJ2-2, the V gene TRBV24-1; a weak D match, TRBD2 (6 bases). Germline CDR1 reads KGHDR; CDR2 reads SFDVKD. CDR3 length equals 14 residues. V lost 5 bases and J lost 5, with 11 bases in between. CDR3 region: CATSVPGGTGELFF. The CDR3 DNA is TGTGCCACCAGTGTCCCTGGGGGGACCGGGGAGCTGTTTTTT.

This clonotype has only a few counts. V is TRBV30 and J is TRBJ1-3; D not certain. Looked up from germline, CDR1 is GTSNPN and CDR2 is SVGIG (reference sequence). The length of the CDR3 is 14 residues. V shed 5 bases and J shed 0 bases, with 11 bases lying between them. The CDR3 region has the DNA TGTGCCTGGTCGGACGGATACTCTGGAAACACCATATATTTT. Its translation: CAWSDGYSGNTIYF.

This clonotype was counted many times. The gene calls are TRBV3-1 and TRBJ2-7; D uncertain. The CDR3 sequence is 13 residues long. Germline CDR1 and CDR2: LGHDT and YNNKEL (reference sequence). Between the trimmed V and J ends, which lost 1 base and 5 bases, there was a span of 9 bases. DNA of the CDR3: TGTGCCAGCAGCCAAGGTCCGGCCCACGAGCAGTACTTC. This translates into CASSQGPAHEQYF.

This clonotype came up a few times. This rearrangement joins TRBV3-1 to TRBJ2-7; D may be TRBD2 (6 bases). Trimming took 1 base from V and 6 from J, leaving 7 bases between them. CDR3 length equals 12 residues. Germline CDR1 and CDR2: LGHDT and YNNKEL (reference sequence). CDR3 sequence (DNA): TGTGCCAGCAGCCAAGCGGGAGTCGAGCAGTACTTC. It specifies CASSQAGVEQYF.

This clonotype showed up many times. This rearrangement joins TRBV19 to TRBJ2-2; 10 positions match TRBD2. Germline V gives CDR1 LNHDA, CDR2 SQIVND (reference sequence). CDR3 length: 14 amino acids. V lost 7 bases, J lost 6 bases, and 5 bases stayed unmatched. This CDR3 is CASTNGLAAGELFF. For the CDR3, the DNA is TGTGCCAGTACCAACGGACTAGCGGCCGGGGAGCTGTTTTTT. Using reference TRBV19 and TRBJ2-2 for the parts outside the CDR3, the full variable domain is DGGITQSPKYLFRKEGQNVTLSCEQNLNHDAMYWYRQDPGQGLRLIYYSQIVNDFQKGDIAEGYSVSREKKESFPLTVTSAQKNPTAFYLCASTNGLAAGELFFGEGSRLTVL.

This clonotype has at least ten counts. The CDR3: CASSYGESSYNSPLHF. As DNA, the CDR3 is TGTGCCAGCAGTTACGGAGAGAGCTCCTATAATTCACCCCTCCACTTT. The chain recombines TRBV6-6 with TRBJ1-6; D not resolved. Trimming stripped 2 bases from V and 0 bases from J, with 8 bases between. Germline values: CDR1 MNHNY, CDR2 SVGAGI (reference sequence). The CDR3 has 16 amino acids.

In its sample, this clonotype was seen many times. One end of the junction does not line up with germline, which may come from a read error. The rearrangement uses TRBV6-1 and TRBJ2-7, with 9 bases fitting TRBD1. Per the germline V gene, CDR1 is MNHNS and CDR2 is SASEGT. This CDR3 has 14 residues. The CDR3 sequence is CACSREGQGYEQYF. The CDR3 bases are TGTGCCTGCAGCCGCGAGGGACAGGGCTACGAGCAGTACTTC.

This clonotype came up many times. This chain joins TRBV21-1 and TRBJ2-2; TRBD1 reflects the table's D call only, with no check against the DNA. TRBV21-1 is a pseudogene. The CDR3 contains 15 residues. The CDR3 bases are TGTGCCAGCCCCAGTAGGACAGGGGACACCGGGGAGCTGTTTTTT. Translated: CASPSRTGDTGELFF.